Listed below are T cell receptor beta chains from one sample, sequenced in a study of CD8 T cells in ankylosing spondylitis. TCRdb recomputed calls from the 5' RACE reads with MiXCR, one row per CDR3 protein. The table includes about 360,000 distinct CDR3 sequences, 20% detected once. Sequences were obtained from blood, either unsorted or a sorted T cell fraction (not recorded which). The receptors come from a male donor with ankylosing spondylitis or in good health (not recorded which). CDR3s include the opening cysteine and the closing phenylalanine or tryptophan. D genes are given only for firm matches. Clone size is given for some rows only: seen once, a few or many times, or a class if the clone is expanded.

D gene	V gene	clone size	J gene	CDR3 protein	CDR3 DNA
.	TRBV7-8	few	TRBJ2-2	CASGPWAGELFF	TGTGCCTCCGGTCCTTGGGCCGGGGAGCTGTTTTTT
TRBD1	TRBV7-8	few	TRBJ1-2	CASSLQTGTNYGYTF	TGTGCCAGCAGCTTACAGACAGGGACTAACTATGGCTACACCTTC
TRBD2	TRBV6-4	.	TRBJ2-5	CASSELAGGLETQYF	TGTGCCAGCAGCGAACTAGCGGGGGGCTTGGAGACCCAGTACTTC
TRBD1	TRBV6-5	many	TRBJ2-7	CASSYIGGQGYEQYF	TGTGCCAGCAGTTACATCGGAGGACAGGGCTACGAGCAGTACTTC
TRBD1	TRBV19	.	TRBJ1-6	CASTPRDRVSPLHF	TGTGCCAGTACCCCGAGGGACAGGGTCTCACCCCTCCACTTT
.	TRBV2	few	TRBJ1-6	CASSAHFRGSNSPLHF	TGTGCCAGCAGTGCTCACTTCAGAGGGAGTAATTCACCCCTCCACTTT
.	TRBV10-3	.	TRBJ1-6	CAISEREGGSPLHF	TGTGCCATCAGTGAGCGGGAGGGGGGCTCACCCCTCCACTTT
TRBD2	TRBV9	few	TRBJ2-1	CASTQTGGLAGEEQFF	TGTGCCAGCACCCAAACGGGGGGACTAGCGGGGGAGGAGCAGTTCTTC
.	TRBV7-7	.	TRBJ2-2	CAGPANTGELFF	TGTGCGGGGCCGGCGAACACCGGGGAGCTGTTTTTT
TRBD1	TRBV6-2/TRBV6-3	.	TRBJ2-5	CASSPQGAKETQYF	TGTGCCAGCAGCCCTCAGGGGGCTAAAGAGACCCAGTACTTC
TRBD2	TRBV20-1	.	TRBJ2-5	CSAIPESGEETQCF	TGCAGTGCTATCCCCGAAAGCGGGGAGGAGACCCAGTGCTTC
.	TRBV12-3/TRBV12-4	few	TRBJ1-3	CASSLGGSAGNTIYF	TGTGCCAGCAGTTTAGGGGGGAGTGCTGGAAACACCATATATTTT
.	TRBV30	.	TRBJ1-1	CAWRDLLEAFF	TGTGCCTGGAGGGACCTCCTTGAAGCTTTCTTT
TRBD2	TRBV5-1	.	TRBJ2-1	CASSPRRGVLAGGGNEQFF	TGCGCCAGCAGCCCTAGACGAGGAGTACTAGCGGGGGGGGGCAATGAGCAGTTCTTC
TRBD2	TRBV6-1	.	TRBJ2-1	CASVGGGVHNEQFF	TGTGCCAGCGTGGGCGGGGGGGTCCACAATGAGCAGTTCTTC
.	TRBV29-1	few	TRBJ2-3	CSGFPDGLEPDTQYF	TGCAGCGGTTTCCCCGACGGACTGGAGCCAGATACGCAGTATTTT
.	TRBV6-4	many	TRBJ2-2	CASSERVRGTGELFF	TGTGCCAGCAGCGAGAGGGTGCGGGGCACCGGGGAGCTGTTTTTT
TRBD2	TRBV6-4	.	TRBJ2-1	CASTPIAGGHNEQFF	TGTGCCAGCACGCCTATAGCGGGGGGACACAATGAGCAGTTCTTC
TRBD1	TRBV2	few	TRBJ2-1	CASSEIRGYYNEQFF	TGTGCCAGCAGTGAAATCAGGGGGTATTACAATGAGCAGTTCTTC
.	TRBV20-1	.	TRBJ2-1	CSARDRGGGSWGQFF	TGCAGTGCTAGAGATCGCGGAGGGGGCAGTTGGGGGCAGTTCTTC
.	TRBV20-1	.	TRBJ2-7	CSVKILYEQYF	TGCAGTGTCAAGATATTATACGAGCAGTACTTC
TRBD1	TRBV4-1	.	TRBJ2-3	CASSHRYPGGYTDTQYF	TGCGCCAGCAGCCATCGATACCCAGGGGGCTATACAGATACGCAGTATTTT
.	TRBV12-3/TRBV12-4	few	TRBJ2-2	CASTRGPNTGELFF	TGTGCCAGCACCCGCGGGCCCAACACCGGGGAGCTGTTTTTT
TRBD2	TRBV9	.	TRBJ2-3	CASGSGGAIDTQYF	TGTGCCAGCGGGAGCGGGGGGGCCATAGATACGCAGTATTTT
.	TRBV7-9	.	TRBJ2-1	CASSFVGYEQFF	TGTGCCAGCAGCTTCGTAGGGTATGAGCAGTTCTTC
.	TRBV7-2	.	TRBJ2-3	CASSRPSGSDTQYF	TGTGCCAGCAGCCGCCCGTCGGGGTCAGATACGCAGTATTTT
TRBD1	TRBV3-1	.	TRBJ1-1	CASSLRQGWSTEAFF	TGTGCCAGCAGCCTCCGACAGGGGTGGAGCACTGAAGCTTTCTTT
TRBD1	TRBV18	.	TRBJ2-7	CASSPPDRTDSYEQYF	TGTGCCAGCTCACCACCGGACAGGACCGACTCCTACGAGCAGTACTTC
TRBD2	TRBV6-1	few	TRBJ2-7	CASSGFSSGGAYEQYF	TGTGCCAGCAGTGGGTTTTCTAGCGGGGGGGCCTACGAGCAGTACTTC
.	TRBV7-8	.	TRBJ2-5	CASSLPGLQETQYF	TGTGCCAGCAGCTTACCGGGGTTACAAGAGACCCAGTACTTC
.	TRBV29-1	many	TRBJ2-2	CSVYGHANTGELFF	TGCAGCGTTTACGGCCATGCGAACACCGGGGAGCTGTTTTTT
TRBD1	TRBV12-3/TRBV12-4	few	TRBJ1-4	CASSNRGPDEKLFF	TGTGCCAGCAGTAACAGGGGGCCTGATGAAAAACTGTTTTTT
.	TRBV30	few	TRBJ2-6	CALQFGSSGANVLTF	TGTGCCCTACAGTTTGGGAGCTCTGGGGCCAACGTCCTGACTTTC
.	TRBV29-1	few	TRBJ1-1	CSVVEEGTEAFF	TGCAGCGTTGTAGAGGAGGGCACTGAAGCTTTCTTT
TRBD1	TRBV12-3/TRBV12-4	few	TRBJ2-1	CASGQGAYRNEQFF	TGTGCCAGCGGTCAGGGGGCCTATAGGAATGAGCAGTTCTTC
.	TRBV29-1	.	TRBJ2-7	CSVAGGRGDEQYF	TGCAGCGTCGCGGGTGGACGGGGCGACGAGCAGTACTTC
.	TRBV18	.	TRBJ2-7	CASSPPLSPEQYF	TGTGCCAGCTCACCACCCCTTTCACCCGAGCAGTACTTC
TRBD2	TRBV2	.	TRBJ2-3	CASLAGGRDTQYF	TGTGCCAGCCTAGCGGGGGGAAGGGATACGCAGTATTTT
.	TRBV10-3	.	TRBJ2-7	CAISEGISYEQYF	TGTGCCATCAGTGAGGGCATCTCCTACGAGCAGTACTTC
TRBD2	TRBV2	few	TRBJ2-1	CASSSTSGGAYNEQFF	TGTGCCAGCAGTTCGACTAGCGGGGGGGCTTACAATGAGCAGTTCTTC
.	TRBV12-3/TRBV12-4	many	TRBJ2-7	CASSLSHEQYF	TGTGCCAGCAGTTTAAGCCACGAGCAGTACTTC
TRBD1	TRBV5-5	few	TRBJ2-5	CASSWGTGEETQYF	TGTGCCAGCAGCTGGGGGACAGGGGAAGAGACCCAGTACTTC
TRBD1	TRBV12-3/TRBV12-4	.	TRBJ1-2	CASRAQGDGYTF	TGTGCCAGCAGGGCACAGGGGGACGGCTACACCTTC
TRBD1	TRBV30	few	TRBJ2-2	CAWSVLGRSGGTTGELFF	TGTGCCTGGAGTGTATTAGGAAGGTCAGGGGGAACGACCGGGGAGCTGTTTTTT
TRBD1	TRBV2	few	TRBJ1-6	CASSDGQGVLSLHF	TGTGCCAGCAGTGACGGACAGGGAGTTTTATCCCTCCACTTT
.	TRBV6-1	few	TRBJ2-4	CASSEDRVGAKNIQYF	TGTGCCAGCAGTGAAGACAGGGTGGGAGCCAAAAACATTCAGTACTTC
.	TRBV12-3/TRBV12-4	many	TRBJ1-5	CASSPEVRNQPQHF	TGTGCCAGCAGTCCCGAAGTCCGCAATCAGCCCCAGCATTTT
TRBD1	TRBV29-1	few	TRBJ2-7	CSAGGTGGYYEQYF	TGCAGCGCCGGGGGGACAGGGGGCTACTACGAGCAGTACTTC
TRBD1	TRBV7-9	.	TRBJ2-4	CASSPKGQGKNIQYF	TGTGCCAGCAGCCCAAAAGGACAGGGAAAAAACATTCAGTACTTC
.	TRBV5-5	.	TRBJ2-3	CASQVGTQTSTDTQYF	TGTGCCAGCCAAGTAGGGACACAAACTAGCACAGATACGCAGTATTTT
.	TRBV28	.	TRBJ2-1	CASRRGRDEQFF	TGTGCCAGCAGGAGGGGTAGGGATGAGCAGTTCTTC
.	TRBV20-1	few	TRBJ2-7	CSARGDLGVYEQYF	TGCAGTGCTAGAGGGGACCTTGGGGTCTACGAGCAGTACTTC
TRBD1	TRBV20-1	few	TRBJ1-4	CSARINDRVTEKLFF	TGCAGTGCTAGAATCAACGACAGGGTGACAGAAAAACTGTTTTTT
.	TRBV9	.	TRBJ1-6	CASSLAMYRWHF	TGTGCCAGCAGCCTCGCGATGTACCGCTGGCACTTT
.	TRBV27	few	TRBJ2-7	CASGPPLALSYEQYF	TGTGCCAGCGGGCCGCCACTAGCCCTCTCCTACGAGCAGTACTTC
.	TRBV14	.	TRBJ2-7	CASSQSTALAYEQYF	TGTGCCAGCAGCCAATCTACGGCTCTAGCCTACGAGCAGTACTTC